This TCR beta chain emerged from a study of beta chain features in type 1 diabetes. Overall study results and limits: Within the patient group, naive, central memory and Treg TCRB repertoires appeared more similar to each other than within healthy donors. A PCR bias possibly favoring shorter templates would apply equally to patients and controls.

Comments on this clone: What it binds is not known.

Expressed TCRB transcripts were sequenced because the entire RNA isolate underwent reverse transcription. The method was immunoSEQ multiplex PCR; TCRdb's version includes in-frame clones alone and lacks a portion of them. The repertoire holds fewer than 650,000 clones, with less than 20% as singletons. Germline loops: CDR1 SNHLY, CDR2 FYNNEI. The ends were cut back, 6 bases at V and 4 bases at J, with 14 bases in the middle. The CDR3 contains 14 residues. Sorting with CD45RO/CCR7/CD25/CD127/CD95/CD27 yielded naive, central memory, regulatory and stem-like memory CD4+ cells. The chain recombines TRBV2 with TRBJ2-3; tentative D call: TRBD1 (6 bases). Sequenced: naive CD4+ T cells from blood. This clonotype was sampled from a man aged 18 to 30 in good health. CDR3 DNA: TGTGCCAGCAGGAAGCTAAACAGGGCAGATACGCAGTATTTT. This codes for CASRKLNRADTQYF.